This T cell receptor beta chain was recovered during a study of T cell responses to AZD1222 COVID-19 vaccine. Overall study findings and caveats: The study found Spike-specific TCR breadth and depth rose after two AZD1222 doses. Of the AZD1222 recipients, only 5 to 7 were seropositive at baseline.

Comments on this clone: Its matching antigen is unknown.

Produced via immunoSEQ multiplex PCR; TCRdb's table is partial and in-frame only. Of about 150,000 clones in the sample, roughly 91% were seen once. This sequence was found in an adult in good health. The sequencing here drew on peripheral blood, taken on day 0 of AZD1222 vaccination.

Written as DNA, the CDR3 is TGTGCCAGCAGCCGGAACACCGGGGAGCTGTTTTTT. As protein: CASSRNTGELFF. V and J are TRBV6-2 or TRBV6-3 and TRBJ2-2; D remains ambiguous. The CDR3 runs to 12 residues. CDR1 and CDR2 (germline): MNHEY, SVGEGT. V was clipped by 6 bases and J by 1 base, with 3 bases between them.